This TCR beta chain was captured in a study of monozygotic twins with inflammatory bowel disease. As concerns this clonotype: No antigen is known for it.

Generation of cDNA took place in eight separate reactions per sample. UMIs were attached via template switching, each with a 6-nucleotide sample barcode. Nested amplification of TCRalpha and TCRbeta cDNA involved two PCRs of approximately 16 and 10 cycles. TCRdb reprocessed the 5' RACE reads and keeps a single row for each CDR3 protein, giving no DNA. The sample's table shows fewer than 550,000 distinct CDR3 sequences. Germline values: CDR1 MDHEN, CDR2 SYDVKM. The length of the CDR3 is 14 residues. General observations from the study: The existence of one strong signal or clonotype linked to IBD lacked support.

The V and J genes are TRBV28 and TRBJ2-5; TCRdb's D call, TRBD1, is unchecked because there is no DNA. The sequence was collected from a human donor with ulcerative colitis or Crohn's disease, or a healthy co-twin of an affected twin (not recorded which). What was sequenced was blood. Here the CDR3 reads CASSAPGTEETQYF.